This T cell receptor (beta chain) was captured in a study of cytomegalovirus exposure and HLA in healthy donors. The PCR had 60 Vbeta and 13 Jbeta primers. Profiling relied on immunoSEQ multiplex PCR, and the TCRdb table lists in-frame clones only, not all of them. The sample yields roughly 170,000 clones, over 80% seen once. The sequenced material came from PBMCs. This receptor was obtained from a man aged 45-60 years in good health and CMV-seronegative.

CDR3 amino acids: CASSLRIGTGVAGELFF. The CDR3, as DNA: TGTGCCAGCAGTTTAAGGATCGGGACAGGGGTTGCCGGGGAGCTGTTTTTT. This chain uses TRBV11-1 with TRBJ2-2, with TRBD1 identical over 10 bases. There are 17 residues in the CDR3. Germline CDR1 is SGHAT and CDR2 is FQDESV (reference sequence). The V gene end was trimmed by 6 bases and the J gene end by 6 bases; junction bases not matched to a gene: 13.